What follows are 6 T cell receptor beta chains derived from one specimen sequenced in a study of response to subunit inactivated influenza vaccine. In TCRdb, the RT-PCR reads were re-called with MiXCR into one record per CDR3 protein. The sample has around 180,000 distinct CDR3 sequences, nearly 9.5% seen once; the top ten hold about a tenth. The sequencing used non-naive T cells sorted from PBMCs, collected on the day of vaccination. The receptor set was obtained from a man aged 45-65 years who received an inactivated influenza vaccine.

This clonotype was observed a handful of times. The chain has TRBV7-8 and TRBJ2-5, with 7 bases identical to TRBD1. The CDR3 extends over 16 amino acids. In germline, CDR1 is SGHVS, CDR2 FQNEAQ. The trim removed 5 bases at V and 5 bases at J, leaving 14 bases unmatched. In DNA form, the CDR3 reads TGTGCCAGCAGCCCAGGGGGTCCTTCCCAGGGGGAGACCCAGTACTTC. It translates to CASSPGGPSQGETQYF. The variable domain in full, completed from reference TRBV7-8 and TRBJ2-5, reads GAGVSQSPRYKVAKRGQDVALRCDPISGHVSLFWYQQALGQGPEFLTYFQNEAQLDKSGLPSDRFFAERPEGSVSTLKIQRTQQEDSAVYLCASSPGGPSQGETQYFGPGTRLLVL.

This clonotype was seen a few times. The chain combines TRBV20-1 with TRBJ2-4, with 11 bases fitting TRBD2. Trimming took 6 bases from V and 9 from J; bases not matched to a gene: 13. CDR1 and CDR2 (germline): DFQATT, SNEGSKA (reference sequence). The CDR3 has 15 residues. The CDR3: CSASPWLAGGSIQYF. The CDR3 DNA reads as TGCAGTGCCTCCCCCTGGCTAGCGGGGGGCAGCATTCAGTACTTC.

This clonotype showed up many times. The rearrangement links TRBV3-1 to TRBJ1-2; no firm D call. Germline CDR1 is LGHDT and CDR2 is YNNKEL (reference sequence). This CDR3 spans 13 amino acids. Trimming stripped 2 bases from V and 8 bases from J, with 12 bases between. CDR3 amino acids: CASSQRSDRGYTF. The CDR3 nucleotides are TGTGCCAGCAGCCAAAGGTCGGACCGGGGCTACACCTTC.

There are a few counts of this clonotype. The CDR3 loop reads CASSSSGRHSDTQYF. The DNA of the CDR3 is TGTGCCAGCAGCTCCAGCGGGAGGCACTCAGATACGCAGTATTTT. V and J are TRBV7-9 and TRBJ2-3; 9 positions agree with TRBD2. This CDR3 is 15 amino acids long. V trimming: 4 bases; J trimming: 4 bases; junction bases outside the gene matches: 6. CDR1 is SEHNR and CDR2 is FQNEAQ in the germline V gene (reference sequence). The whole variable domain, remainder taken from reference TRBV7-9 and TRBJ2-3, is DTGVSQNPRHKITKRGQNVTFRCDPISEHNRLYWYRQTLGQGPEFLTYFQNEAQLEKSRLLSDRFSAERPKGSFSTLEIQRTEQGDSAMYLCASSSSGRHSDTQYFGPGTRLTVL.

The table lists this clonotype with many counts. V gene TRBV12-3 or TRBV12-4 combines with J gene TRBJ1-1, with 7 bases fitting TRBD1. The CDR3 has 15 amino acids. After removal of 4 bases from V and 6 bases from J, the junction contained 11 bases not matched to a gene. The CDR3 coding sequence is TGTGCCAGCAGTTCCCACAGGGGTGGCTTATCTGAAGCTTTCTTT. Residues: CASSSHRGGLSEAFF.

This sequence joins TRBV9 and TRBJ2-5; possibly TRBD2 for D (7 bases). The ends were cut back, 4 bases at V and 3 bases at J, with 25 bases in the middle. The CDR3 is made up of 18 amino acids. The germline gives CDR1 SGDLS, CDR2 YYNGEE. As DNA, the CDR3 is TGTGCCAGCAGCTCCAGGGGAGGGGGGGGCAAGGACGAAGAGACCCAGTACTTC. Amino acids: CASSSRGGGGKDEETQYF.